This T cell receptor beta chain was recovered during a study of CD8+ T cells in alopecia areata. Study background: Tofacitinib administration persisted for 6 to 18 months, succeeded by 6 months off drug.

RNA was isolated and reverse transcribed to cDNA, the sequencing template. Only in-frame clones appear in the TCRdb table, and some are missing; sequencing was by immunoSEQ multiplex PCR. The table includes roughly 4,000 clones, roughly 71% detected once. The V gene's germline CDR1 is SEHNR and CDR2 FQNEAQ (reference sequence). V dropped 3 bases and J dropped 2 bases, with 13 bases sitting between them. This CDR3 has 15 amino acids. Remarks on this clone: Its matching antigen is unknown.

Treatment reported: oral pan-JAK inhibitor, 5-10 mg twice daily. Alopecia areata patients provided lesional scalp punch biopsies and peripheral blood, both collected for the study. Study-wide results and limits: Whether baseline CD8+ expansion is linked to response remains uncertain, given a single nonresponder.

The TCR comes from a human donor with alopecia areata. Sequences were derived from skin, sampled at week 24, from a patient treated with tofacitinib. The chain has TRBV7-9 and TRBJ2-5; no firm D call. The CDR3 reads CASSLVPFGQETQYF. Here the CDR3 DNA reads TGTGCCAGCAGCTTGGTACCGTTTGGGCAAGAGACCCAGTACTTC.